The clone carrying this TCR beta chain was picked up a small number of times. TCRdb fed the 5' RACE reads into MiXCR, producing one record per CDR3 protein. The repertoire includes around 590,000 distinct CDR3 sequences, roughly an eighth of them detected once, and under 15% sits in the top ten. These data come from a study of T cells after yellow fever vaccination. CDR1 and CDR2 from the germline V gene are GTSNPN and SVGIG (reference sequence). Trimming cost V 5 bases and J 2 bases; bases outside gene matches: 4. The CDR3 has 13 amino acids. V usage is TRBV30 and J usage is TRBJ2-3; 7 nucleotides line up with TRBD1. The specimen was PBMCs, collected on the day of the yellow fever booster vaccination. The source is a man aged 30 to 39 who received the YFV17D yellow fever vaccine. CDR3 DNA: TGTGCCTGGGGGGACAGCTACACAGATACGCAGTATTTT. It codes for CAWGDSYTDTQYF.